The 22 T cell receptor beta chains below all came from one sample that was sequenced in a study of T-cell memory formation after mild COVID-19. MiXCR, run by TCRdb on the 5' RACE reads, gives a single entry per CDR3 protein. The data contain some 410,000 distinct CDR3 sequences, 20% to 30% of them singletons. Source material: PBMCs or a T cell subset sorted from them (not recorded which). These receptors came from an adult woman who had mild COVID-19 (a few samples of this study predate the infection). Cell type and time point are not known.

This clonotype was observed a handful of times. The rearrangement uses TRBV5-1 and TRBJ2-3; 7 nucleotides match TRBD1. V lost 0 bases and J lost 7; bases outside the gene matches: 2. Germline CDR1 reads SGHRS; CDR2 reads YFSETQ. The CDR3 has 13 residues. The CDR3 protein is CASSLVGGNTQYF. As DNA, the CDR3 is TGCGCCAGCAGCTTGGTAGGGGGCAATACGCAGTATTTT.

At least ten counts were recorded for this clonotype. The V and J genes are TRBV23-1 and TRBJ2-1; the D is unclear. TRBV23-1 is marked as an open reading frame, function uncertain. The ends were cut back, 4 bases at V and 7 bases at J, with 17 bases in the middle. The CDR3 extends over 15 amino acids. For the CDR3, the DNA is TGCGCCAGCAGTCTAGCTCCGTTGGGTTGGAATGAGCAGTTCTTC. Encoded protein: CASSLAPLGWNEQFF.

The CDR3 DNA is TGTGCCAGCCACAACGCCTATGGCTACACCTTC. This sequence encodes CASHNAYGYTF. The chain uses TRBV6-2 or TRBV6-3 and TRBJ1-2; D uncertain. V was trimmed by 8 bases and J by 4 bases, leaving 8 bases between them. Per germline, CDR1 MNHEY and CDR2 SVGEGT. The CDR3 contains 11 residues.

The rearrangement uses TRBV5-1 and TRBJ2-3, with D perhaps TRBD2 (7 bases). The CDR3 length is 15 residues. With 3 bases removed from V and 4 bases from J, the gap between germline ends came to 15 bases. Germline CDR1 SGHRS, CDR2 YFSETQ. CDR3 sequence (DNA): TGCGCCAGCAGCTCCACCGCGGGGGCCCCAGATACGCAGTATTTT. Its translation: CASSSTAGAPDTQYF.

The chain links TRBV18 to TRBJ2-5, with 7 bases identical to TRBD1. The CDR3 has 16 amino acids. Germline V gene lookup returns CDR1 KGHSH and CDR2 LQKENI. V shed 1 base, J shed 0 bases, and the junction held 5 bases outside the gene matches. In DNA, the CDR3 is TGTGCCAGCTCACCACTTCAGGACAGGTACCAAGAGACCCAGTACTTC. Protein sequence: CASSPLQDRYQETQYF.

The V call is TRBV6-5, the J call TRBJ1-2; D uncertain. Trimming pared 2 bases from V and 3 bases from J, leaving 7 bases between. Germline V gene data show CDR1 as MNHEY and CDR2 as SVGAGI. The CDR3 has 13 amino acids. The chain's CDR3 is CASSYDGHYGYTF. In nucleotides, the CDR3 is TGTGCCAGCAGTTACGACGGCCACTATGGCTACACCTTC.

This clonotype appeared a few times. This sequence joins TRBV6-4 and TRBJ2-1; D remains ambiguous. V dropped 5 bases and J dropped 0 bases, with 8 bases sitting between them. In germline, CDR1 is MRHNA, CDR2 SNTAGT. CDR3 length equals 14 residues. The CDR3 sequence is CASSSEPSYNEQFF. The DNA of the CDR3 is TGTGCCAGCAGTAGTGAACCCTCCTACAATGAGCAGTTCTTC.

The V gene is TRBV7-2, the J gene TRBJ2-7; 10 bases map to TRBD2. The germline gives CDR1 SGHTA, CDR2 FQGNSA. The CDR3 is 17 amino acids. V shed 0 bases and J 3 bases; nucleotides not matched to a gene: 8. CDR3 loop: CASSLAMSSGSLYEQYF. In DNA form, the CDR3 reads TGTGCCAGCAGCTTAGCGATGTCTAGCGGGAGTCTCTACGAGCAGTACTTC.

The gene calls are TRBV4-2 and TRBJ2-7; D is undetermined. Trimming cost V 0 bases and J 6 bases, with 12 bases left between them. This CDR3 is built from 14 residues. CDR1 and CDR2 from the germline V gene are LGHNA and YNFKEQ. The CDR3 is CASSQDSGSSEQYF. CDR3 sequence (DNA): TGTGCCAGCAGCCAAGATTCCGGATCTAGCGAGCAGTACTTC.

This clonotype came up a few times. The chain employs TRBV7-9 and TRBJ2-1, with D possibly TRBD2 on 7 matching bases. Trimming cost V 3 bases and J 5 bases, with 20 bases left between them. The CDR3 has 17 residues. CDR1 is SEHNR and CDR2 is FQNEAQ in the germline V gene (reference sequence). The CDR3 loop reads CASSLTRGGPGDNEQFF. The CDR3 DNA follows: TGTGCCAGCAGCTTGACTAGGGGGGGACCAGGGGACAATGAGCAGTTCTTC.

This sequence joins TRBV5-4 and TRBJ2-2, with unresolved D. Trimming stripped 0 bases from V and 4 bases from J, with 7 bases between. CDR1 is SGHNT and CDR2 is YYREEE in the germline V gene (reference sequence). The CDR3 runs to 14 residues. CDR3 region: CASSLAYGTGELFF. For the CDR3, the DNA is TGTGCCAGCAGCTTGGCGTACGGCACCGGGGAGCTGTTTTTT.

J is TRBJ2-7 and V is TRBV4-3; TRBD2 matches 12 bases. Looked up from germline, CDR1 is LGHNA and CDR2 is YSLEER. This CDR3 spans 16 amino acids. The V and J ends lost 3 bases and 2 bases, in that order; junction bases with no gene match: 5. Here the CDR3 reads CASSQELAGGPYEQYF. The CDR3 region has the DNA TGCGCCAGCAGCCAGGAACTAGCGGGAGGCCCCTACGAGCAGTACTTC.

The gene calls are TRBV12-3 or TRBV12-4 and TRBJ1-3; D gene uncertain. The V end was cut by 6 bases, the J end by 2 bases, with 5 bases between. There are 12 residues in the CDR3. CDR3 sequence reads: CASSRTGNTIYF. The CDR3 DNA reads TGTGCCAGCAGCAGGACTGGAAACACCATATATTTT.

This clonotype was observed a few times. This chain connects TRBV4-1 to TRBJ2-5; 9 bases match TRBD2. The trim removed 1 base at V and 5 bases at J, leaving 5 bases unmatched. CDR3 size: 15 residues. Germline CDR1 MGHRA, CDR2 YSYEKL. CDR3: CASSQGGGAAETQYF. In nucleotides, the CDR3 is TGCGCCAGCAGCCAAGGCGGGGGGGCGGCTGAGACCCAGTACTTC.

This clonotype was seen only a few times. The chain links TRBV2 to TRBJ1-5; D not resolved. Trimming shortened V by 5 bases and J by 0 bases, and 8 bases separated the two germline ends. The CDR3 spans 14 residues. Germline-derived CDR1 and CDR2 are SNHLY and FYNNEI. The CDR3 is CASSNGYSNQPQHF. The DNA of the CDR3 is TGTGCCAGCAGTAACGGTTATAGCAATCAGCCCCAGCATTTT.

This clonotype was observed a handful of times. The J gene is TRBJ2-7, the V gene TRBV5-6, with a possible D match to TRBD2 (5 bases). The length of the CDR3 is 16 residues. Trimming removed 0 bases at V and 3 bases at J, with 16 bases between. Germline V gene data show CDR1 as SGHDT and CDR2 as YYEEEE. The CDR3 DNA follows: TGTGCCAGCAGCTTGGGAATCGGAACTAGACTCTACGAGCAGTACTTC. Its translation: CASSLGIGTRLYEQYF.

The rearrangement joins TRBV27 to TRBJ1-1; D is possibly TRBD1 (6 bases). Germline V CDR1 and CDR2: MNHEY, SMNVEV (reference sequence). This CDR3 comprises 15 residues. The V end lost 1 base, the J end lost 5 bases, and 14 bases lay between the germline ends. The CDR3 spells CASSLWGHGGTEAFF. The CDR3 nucleotides are TGTGCCAGCAGTTTATGGGGACATGGGGGGACTGAAGCTTTCTTT.

The rearrangement links TRBV12-3 or TRBV12-4 to TRBJ2-2; D possibly matches TRBD1 or TRBD2 (5 bases each). This CDR3 contains 14 residues. V lost 5 bases and J 7 bases, leaving 14 bases between the germline ends. As DNA, the CDR3 is TGTGCCAGCAGTCCGGGGACCAGCCGCGGGGAGCTGTTTTTT. This encodes CASSPGTSRGELFF.

This clonotype occurred many times. The V and J genes are TRBV6-2 or TRBV6-3 and TRBJ2-2; TRBD1 might be the D (5 bases). Per the germline V gene, CDR1 is MNHEY and CDR2 is SVGEGT. The CDR3 totals 15 residues. V was trimmed by 5 bases and J by 0 bases, leaving 10 bases between them. CDR3 in DNA: TGTGCCAGCAGTCGGACACCCGCGAACACCGGGGAGCTGTTTTTT. It translates to CASSRTPANTGELFF.

The V call is TRBV3-1, the J call TRBJ2-7; the D gene is possibly TRBD1 (5 bases). The V gene lost 4 bases and the J gene lost 0 bases, with 13 bases spanning the gap. The CDR3 is 15 residues long. The germline V gene has CDR1 LGHDT and CDR2 YNNKEL (reference sequence). The CDR3 here is CASSRQSGHSYEQYF. The CDR3 nucleotides read TGTGCCAGCAGCCGCCAGTCTGGACACTCCTACGAGCAGTACTTC.

The chain uses TRBV6-1 and TRBJ1-1; 7 nucleotides line up with TRBD1. The CDR3 extends over 14 amino acids. The V gene end was trimmed by 6 bases and the J gene end by 1 base; junction bases not matched to a gene: 5. Germline V CDR1 and CDR2: MNHNS, SASEGT. CDR3 nucleotide sequence: TGTGCCAGCAGAATAACAGGGGAGAACACTGAAGCTTTCTTT. Amino acid sequence: CASRITGENTEAFF.

The chain has TRBV2 and TRBJ2-5; D unclear. V was clipped by 3 bases and J by 5 bases, with 7 bases between them. CDR1 SNHLY and CDR2 FYNNEI come from the germline V gene. There are 12 residues in the CDR3. CDR3 DNA: TGTGCCAGCAGTGACGTGGGCGAGACCCAGTACTTC. It yields the protein CASSDVGETQYF.